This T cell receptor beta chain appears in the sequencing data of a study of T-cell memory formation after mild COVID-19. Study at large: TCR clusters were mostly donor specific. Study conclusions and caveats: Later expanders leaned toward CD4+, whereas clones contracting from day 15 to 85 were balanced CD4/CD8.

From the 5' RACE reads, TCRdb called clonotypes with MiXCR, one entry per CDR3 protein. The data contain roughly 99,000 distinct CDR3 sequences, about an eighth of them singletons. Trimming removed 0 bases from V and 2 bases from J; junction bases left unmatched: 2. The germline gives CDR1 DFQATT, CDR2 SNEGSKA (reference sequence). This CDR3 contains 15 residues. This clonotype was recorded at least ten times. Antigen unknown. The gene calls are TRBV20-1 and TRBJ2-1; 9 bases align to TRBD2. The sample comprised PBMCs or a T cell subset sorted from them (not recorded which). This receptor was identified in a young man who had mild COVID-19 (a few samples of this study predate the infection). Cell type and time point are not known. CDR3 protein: CSARDSGGPYNEQFF. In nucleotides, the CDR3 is TGCAGTGCTAGAGATAGCGGGGGACCCTACAATGAGCAGTTCTTC.